The T cell receptor (beta chain) described here comes from a study of control samples from healthy donors and cancer patients (dated by TCRdb to 2018 to 2021). From a lookup of the germline V gene (reference sequence), CDR1 and CDR2 are MNHEY and SMNVEV. The V end loses 5 bases and the J end loses 1 base, and a stretch of 11 bases separates them. The CDR3 contains 14 residues, cysteine and phenylalanine counted. Only the CDR3 DNA stays, 42 bases, in frame from base 1. With regard to this clone: Its target antigen remains unknown. No base quality values were provided; no much bigger clone lies one nucleotide off.

The library came from the immunoSEQ multiplex PCR assay. The table comes from immuneACCESS by way of TCRdb, which keeps in-frame sequences with V and J called. Part of the clones is missing from these tables; in studies checked, under half for an unresolved V gene and the rest for unknown reasons. The sample table lists 150,000 to 200,000 clones, roughly 94% of them with a count of one. In total, the top ten clones hold 8.5% of the sample. The rearrangement joined TRBV27 to TRBJ1-1, with TRBD1 tentatively as D gene (5 bases match). Material: blood. The sequence derives from a woman between 40 and 55 years old in good health. The CDR3 sequence is CASSTWDGNTEAFF. The bases read TGTGCCAGCAGTACGTGGGACGGGAACACTGAAGCTTTCTTT.